This is a list of T cell receptor beta chains from one sample in a study of CD8+CD57+ T cells in acquired aplastic anemia. In TCRdb, the reads were re-called with MiXCR into one record per CDR3 protein. Seen here are 150,000 or so distinct CDR3 sequences, around 48% observed once, and the top ten hold 1.1%. Input material: sorted CD4+, CD8+, or CD8+CD57+ T cells (not recorded which) from PBMCs. These receptors were collected from a human donor with aplastic anemia. The CDR3 runs from the conserved cysteine through the conserved F or W. The order of the fields is CDR3 DNA, CDR3 protein, J gene, D gene, clone size, V gene. D genes are given only for firm matches. Clone size is stated in some rows and not others, as once, few, many or a class when expanded.

TGTGCCAGTAGTGCGTCCGGGGGCTCACCCCTCCACTTT	CASSASGGSPLHF	TRBJ1-6	-	-	TRBV19
TGCGCCAGCAGTGTGGGGACAGCTGGAAACACCATATATTTT	CASSVGTAGNTIYF	TRBJ1-3	TRBD1	-	TRBV10-2
TGTGCCAGCACCCAAGCTGGGGGTTCAAGTGGCTACACCTTC	CASTQAGGSSGYTF	TRBJ1-2	-	-	TRBV2
TGCGCCAGCAGCTGGGGGGGAAGTCAAAGCTCCTACGAGCAGTACTTC	CASSWGGSQSSYEQYF	TRBJ2-7	TRBD2	-	TRBV5-1
TGCAGCCTAGAGACGGGGCAGCCCCAGCATTTT	CSLETGQPQHF	TRBJ1-5	-	-	TRBV29-1
TGTGCCATCAGTGGGGACAGGGGGCGCGACTATGGCTACACCTTC	CAISGDRGRDYGYTF	TRBJ1-2	TRBD1	-	TRBV10-3
TGTGCCAGCAGCCAAGATTATGGGACACTCATGAACACTGAAGCTTTCTTT	CASSQDYGTLMNTEAFF	TRBJ1-1	-	-	TRBV3-1
TGTGCCACCAGTGACGTTGACCGACAGGGAATCAACACTGAAGCTTTCTTT	CATSDVDRQGINTEAFF	TRBJ1-1	TRBD1	-	TRBV24-1
TGTGCCAGCAGTGATTGGTCTGAGCAGTACTTC	CASSDWSEQYF	TRBJ2-7	-	few	TRBV2
TGTGCCAGCAGCCCGGGGGACTTAGGCGCAGATACGCAGTATTTT	CASSPGDLGADTQYF	TRBJ2-3	-	many	TRBV4-2
TGTGCCAGTAGGGACCCCGGTCGGGGCTACACCTTC	CASRDPGRGYTF	TRBJ1-2	-	many	TRBV19
TGTGCCAGCAGTCCGAACGGGGGGCGTAATTCACCCCTCCACTTT	CASSPNGGRNSPLHF	TRBJ1-6	-	-	TRBV24-1
TGTGCCAGCAGCTTGGCCTCAGGGAACTATGGCTACACCTTC	CASSLASGNYGYTF	TRBJ1-2	-	-	TRBV7-6
TGCAGTGCTAGTATCGAGACAGTTGTAGGAAATTCACCCCTCCACTTT	CSASIETVVGNSPLHF	TRBJ1-6	-	-	TRBV20-1
TGTGCCAGCACTTGGGGGGCGGGGAACACCGGGGAGCTGTTTTTT	CASTWGAGNTGELFF	TRBJ2-2	-	many	TRBV6-5
TGTGCCAGCAGCATGGTTACGCTAGCGGGGGATTCGTATGAGCAGTTCTTC	CASSMVTLAGDSYEQFF	TRBJ2-1	TRBD2	-	TRBV5-4
TGTGCCAGCAAAGGACTCCAAGAGACCCAGTACTTC	CASKGLQETQYF	TRBJ2-5	-	-	TRBV2
TGCAGTGCTAGTGGGTACCTGCGCGCTAAGGACCCCTATAATTCACCCCTCCACTTT	CSASGYLRAKDPYNSPLHF	TRBJ1-6	-	many	TRBV20-1
TGTGCCAGCAGCCCCTCCGGGACAACTAATGAAAAACTGTTTTTT	CASSPSGTTNEKLFF	TRBJ1-4	-	many	TRBV7-8
TGCAGCTTGGGGTACTCTGGGGCCAACGTCCTGACTTTC	CSLGYSGANVLTF	TRBJ2-6	-	-	TRBV29-1
TGTGCCAGCAGTTTCTCGACTCTATCGACGGGCAATTCACCCCTCCACTTT	CASSFSTLSTGNSPLHF	TRBJ1-6	-	many	TRBV6-2/TRBV6-3
TGCAGTGTAGACGGGAACAGGTGGAATGAGCAGTTCTTC	CSVDGNRWNEQFF	TRBJ2-1	-	few	TRBV20-1
TGTGCCAGCAGCGAGGGGGGCTGGGGGAACCCACCCAATGAGCAGTTCTTC	CASSEGGWGNPPNEQFF	TRBJ2-1	-	many	TRBV2